These 17 T cell receptor beta chains were sequenced from one sample in a study of cytomegalovirus exposure and HLA in healthy donors. Primers included in the PCR were 60 Vbeta and 13 Jbeta primers. Profiled with immunoSEQ multiplex PCR; TCRdb holds only in-frame clones, not every one. Here the sample spans more than 150,000 clones, approximately 78% being singletons. Sequencing was done on a sample of PBMCs. The receptors shown here come from a woman aged 18 to 35 in good health and CMV-seronegative.

The chain recombines TRBV7-8 with TRBJ1-5; 7 nucleotides match TRBD1. The CDR3 extends over 15 amino acids. Per germline, CDR1 SGHVS and CDR2 FQNEAQ. After removal of 4 bases from V and 5 bases from J, the junction contained 8 bases not matched to a gene. The CDR3 DNA reads as TGTGCCAGCAGCTCCCGACAGGGTCCAGATCAGCCCCAGCATTTT. Amino acid sequence: CASSSRQGPDQPQHF.

The J gene is TRBJ2-7, the V gene TRBV4-2, with TRBD2 matching over 8 bases. CDR3 length: 16 residues. V shed 4 bases and J 0 bases; nucleotides not matched to a gene: 8. Germline lookup yields CDR1 LGHNA and CDR2 YNFKEQ. The CDR3 region has the DNA TGTGCCAGCAGCCCGGAGGCAACTAGCGGCTCCTACGAGCAGTACTTC. It is translated as CASSPEATSGSYEQYF.

The chain carries TRBV6-1 and TRBJ2-7, with D possibly matching TRBD1 (7 bases). This CDR3 spans 15 amino acids. V was trimmed by 9 bases and J by 2 bases, leaving 20 bases between them. Germline V CDR1 and CDR2: MNHNS, SASEGT. The CDR3 loop is CASGGPGQSTYEQYF. The DNA for the CDR3 is TGTGCCAGTGGGGGGCCGGGACAGTCTACCTACGAGCAGTACTTC.

V usage is TRBV7-3 and J usage is TRBJ1-5; no clear D gene. The length of the CDR3 is 14 residues. V lost 0 bases and J 8 bases, leaving 11 bases between the germline ends. Germline V gene sequence: CDR1 SGHTA, CDR2 FQGTGA. CDR3 protein: CASSLTGGRKPQHF. In nucleotides, the CDR3 is TGTGCCAGCAGCTTAACCGGCGGCCGTAAGCCCCAGCATTTT.

The chain carries TRBV5-6 and TRBJ1-5; TRBD1 is a possible D gene (5 bases). The V end was cut by 0 bases, the J end by 5 bases, with 15 bases between. Germline V gene data show CDR1 as SGHDT and CDR2 as YYEEEE. The CDR3 consists of 16 residues. The CDR3: CASSLAGRAKDQPQHF. Written as DNA, the CDR3 is TGTGCCAGCAGCTTGGCCGGCAGGGCGAAGGATCAGCCCCAGCATTTT.

This chain's CDR3 is CASSGRDYSPLHF. Here the CDR3 DNA reads TGTGCCAGCAGTGGACGGGATTATTCACCCCTCCACTTT. The V and J genes are TRBV6-1 and TRBJ1-6; unclear D gene. The V end was cut by 4 bases, the J end by 8 bases, with 9 bases between. The CDR3 totals 13 residues. From germline, CDR1 is MNHNS and CDR2 SASEGT.

The V gene is TRBV19, the J gene TRBJ2-1; tentatively, D is TRBD1 (5 bases). The CDR3 loop spans 15 amino acids. Trimming took off 1 base at V and 5 bases at J, with 12 bases between the two ends. CDR1 LNHDA and CDR2 SQIVND come from the germline V gene (reference sequence). The CDR3 sequence is CASSIGGRMNNEQFF. The CDR3 region has the DNA TGTGCCAGTAGTATAGGGGGCCGGATGAACAATGAGCAGTTCTTC.

The CDR3 here is CASSPLDTQYF. The CDR3, as DNA: TGTGCCAGCAGCCCTTTGGATACGCAGTATTTT. The genes are TRBV7-9 and TRBJ2-3, with D hard to call. The CDR3 loop spans 11 amino acids. The germline CDR1 and CDR2 sequences are SEHNR and FQNEAQ (reference sequence). The V end was cut by 5 bases, the J end by 6 bases, with 6 bases between.

The CDR3 DNA reads TGTGCCAGCAGCCCTCAGGCTGAAGAGCAGTTCTTC. Its protein is CASSPQAEEQFF. This rearrangement joins TRBV7-9 to TRBJ2-1, with D unclear. Germline assignment: CDR1 SEHNR and CDR2 FQNEAQ (reference sequence). The V gene lost 5 bases and the J gene lost 10 bases, with 12 bases spanning the gap. There are 12 residues in the CDR3.

The V and J genes are TRBV7-8 and TRBJ2-3, with 9 bases that match TRBD2. V lost 2 bases and J lost 2; bases outside the gene matches: 2. CDR1 and CDR2 from the germline V gene are SGHVS and FQNEAQ. The CDR3 spans 15 residues. CDR3 amino acids: CASSLLAGPTDTQYF. The CDR3 coding sequence is TGTGCCAGCAGCTTACTAGCGGGGCCCACAGATACGCAGTATTTT.

V is TRBV19 and J is TRBJ2-5; 10 bases align to TRBD1. The germline CDR1 and CDR2 sequences are LNHDA and SQIVND (reference sequence). The trim removed 7 bases at V and 3 bases at J, leaving 5 bases unmatched. This CDR3 region has 14 residues. This chain's CDR3 is CASTPGQGEETQYF. The CDR3 DNA reads as TGTGCCAGTACCCCCGGACAGGGGGAAGAGACCCAGTACTTC.

V gene TRBV4-2 combines with J gene TRBJ2-7, with 11 positions matching TRBD1. J gave up 4 bases and V 5 bases, and 4 bases lay outside the gene matches. The CDR3 has 14 amino acids. From germline, CDR1 is LGHNA and CDR2 YNFKEQ. The CDR3 region has the DNA TGTGCCAGCAGCACTGGACAGGGGGCTTACGAGCAGTACTTC. Its protein product is CASSTGQGAYEQYF.

V and J are TRBV28 and TRBJ1-2; D may be TRBD1 (6 bases). CDR3 length equals 15 residues. Germline V lookup: CDR1 MDHEN, CDR2 SYDVKM. Trimming stripped 8 bases from V and 4 bases from J, with 20 bases between. The CDR3 DNA reads as TGTGCCAGCGGAGCCGCGGGGGGGCATAGCTATGGCTACACCTTC. It is translated as CASGAAGGHSYGYTF.

The CDR3 reads CATSSLTGGGRNEKLFF. Written as DNA, the CDR3 is TGTGCCACCAGCAGTTTAACAGGGGGCGGGCGTAATGAAAAACTGTTTTTT. This chain links TRBV15 with TRBJ1-4, with 9 bases aligning to TRBD1. V shed 3 bases, J shed 4 bases, and the junction held 9 bases outside the gene matches. Germline V gene lookup returns CDR1 LNHNV and CDR2 YYDKDF (reference sequence). The CDR3 loop spans 17 amino acids.

The J gene is TRBJ2-7, the V gene TRBV7-2; D is possibly TRBD2 (6 bases). CDR3 length: 14 residues. Trimming stripped 4 bases from V and 7 bases from J, with 17 bases between. Germline assignment: CDR1 SGHTA and CDR2 FQGNSA. The CDR3 reads CASSSLGGTPEQYF. The CDR3 bases are TGTGCCAGCAGCTCACTCGGCGGGACGCCTGAGCAGTACTTC.

The gene calls are TRBV28 and TRBJ2-2; D perhaps matches TRBD2 (6 bases). CDR3 length: 15 residues. Germline V gene sequence: CDR1 MDHEN, CDR2 SYDVKM. V lost 3 bases and J 4 bases, leaving 12 bases between the germline ends. This chain's CDR3 is CASSLRNGGTGELFF. CDR3 sequence (DNA): TGTGCCAGCAGTTTGAGGAACGGGGGCACCGGGGAGCTGTTTTTT. Variable domain in full (rest from reference TRBV28 and TRBJ2-2): DVKVTQSSRYLVKRTGEKVFLECVQDMDHENMFWYRQDPGLGLRLIYFSYDVKMKEKGDIPEGYSVSREKKERFSLILESASTNQTSMYLCASSLRNGGTGELFFGEGSRLTVL.

V usage is TRBV6-6 and J usage is TRBJ2-7, with D tentatively TRBD1 (5 bases). Germline V gene data show CDR1 as MNHNY and CDR2 as SVGAGI (reference sequence). Trimming removed 6 bases at V and 4 bases at J, with 13 bases between. The CDR3 is made up of 13 amino acids. As DNA, the CDR3 is TGTGCCAGCAGCTGGACAAAGGATTACGAGCAGTACTTC. Its protein product is CASSWTKDYEQYF.